Presented here are 17 T cell receptor beta chains from one specimen sequenced in a study of neurological immune-mediated disorders. MiXCR, run by TCRdb on the 5' RACE reads, gives a single entry per CDR3 protein. The sample lists under 35,000 distinct CDR3 sequences, 1.5% occurring once. Sequenced input: PBMCs. These receptors all come from a woman aged 25 to 45 with multiple sclerosis.

This clonotype was seen many times. CDR3 in DNA: TGTGCCAGCAGCCTTAACCCGGGGCCAAACATTCAGTACTTC. This sequence encodes CASSLNPGPNIQYF. The V gene is TRBV7-2, the J gene TRBJ2-4; D may be TRBD1 or TRBD2 (5 bases each). The V end lost 5 bases, the J end lost 6 bases, and 14 bases lay between the germline ends. Germline loops: CDR1 SGHTA, CDR2 FQGNSA. The CDR3 totals 14 residues.

The chain links TRBV3-1 to TRBJ1-2; D unresolved. The CDR3 consists of 14 residues. Germline V lookup: CDR1 LGHDT, CDR2 YNNKEL (reference sequence). Trimming took off 1 base at V and 6 bases at J, with 12 bases between the two ends. The CDR3 DNA sequence: TGTGCCAGCAGCCAAGTGTTTCCCGAGGATGGCTACACCTTC. It translates to CASSQVFPEDGYTF.

This clonotype was counted many times. The genes are TRBV11-2 and TRBJ2-5, with D unresolved. Germline CDR1 reads SGHAT; CDR2 reads FQNNGV. The CDR3 is 14 amino acids. V shed 5 bases and J shed 3 bases, with 13 bases lying between them. The CDR3 DNA is TGTGCCAGCAGCCCCAAGGTCCGGGAAGAGACCCAGTACTTC. Its translation is CASSPKVREETQYF.

Ten or more counts support this clonotype. J is TRBJ2-3 and V is TRBV9; 11 bases align to TRBD1. The CDR3 length is 17 residues. The trim removed 3 bases at V and 1 base at J, leaving 7 bases unmatched. The germline V gene encodes CDR1 SGDLS and CDR2 YYNGEE. CDR3 amino acids: CASSARTGGRRTDTQYF. CDR3 DNA: TGTGCCAGCAGCGCCAGGACAGGGGGCCGACGCACAGATACGCAGTATTTT.

This CDR3 reads CASSQGWGVPGANVLTF. The CDR3 coding sequence is TGCGCCAGCAGCCAAGGATGGGGTGTCCCTGGGGCCAACGTCCTGACTTTC. This chain links TRBV4-3 with TRBJ2-6; unclear D gene. Trimming took 1 base from V and 2 from J, leaving 12 bases between them. The CDR3 is 17 residues long. Germline V gives CDR1 LGHNA, CDR2 YSLEER.

This clonotype has ten or more counts. The rearrangement joins TRBV5-1 to TRBJ1-5; TRBD1 is a possible D gene (6 bases). This CDR3 is built from 14 residues. Trimming took 1 base from V and 2 from J, leaving 7 bases between them. CDR1 SGHRS and CDR2 YFSETQ come from the germline V gene. The CDR3 nucleotides are TGCGCCAGCAGCTTGAGGGGGGGCAATCAGCCCCAGCATTTT. This codes for CASSLRGGNQPQHF.

This clonotype was found many times. This rearrangement joins TRBV20-1 to TRBJ2-6, with D hard to call. In germline, CDR1 is DFQATT, CDR2 SNEGSKA (reference sequence). V was cut by 1 base and J by 4 bases, with 8 bases left in between. The CDR3 runs 14 residues. In DNA form, the CDR3 reads TGCAGTGCTAGAGTAGGGTCCGGGGCCAACGTCCTGACTTTC. Translating it yields CSARVGSGANVLTF.

This clonotype was recorded at least ten times. This chain uses TRBV5-1 with TRBJ2-3; 8 positions agree with TRBD1. Unmatched junction bases numbered 10, after V lost 4 bases and J lost 0 bases. Germline CDR1 and CDR2: SGHRS and YFSETQ. The length of the CDR3 is 17 residues. The CDR3 nucleotides read TGCGCCAGCAGCCTGGACAGGGTAGACTTTAGCACAGATACGCAGTATTTT. It yields the protein CASSLDRVDFSTDTQYF.

This clonotype was counted ten times or more. The V gene is TRBV20-1, the J gene TRBJ2-7; D remains ambiguous. V lost 1 base and J lost 4, with 5 bases in between. This CDR3 has 11 amino acids. Germline CDR1 is DFQATT and CDR2 is SNEGSKA (reference sequence). The CDR3: CSARGQYEQYF. CDR3 nucleotides: TGCAGTGCTAGAGGACAATACGAGCAGTACTTC.

This clonotype showed up many times. The chain joins TRBV5-1 to TRBJ2-2; D not resolved. The CDR3 runs to 16 residues. CDR1 and CDR2 from the germline V gene are SGHRS and YFSETQ. V lost 4 bases to trimming and J lost 3 bases, with 16 bases between them. The CDR3 reads CASSAERVLDTGELFF. The DNA of the CDR3 is TGCGCCAGCAGCGCAGAAAGGGTGCTGGACACCGGGGAGCTGTTTTTT.

In its sample, this clonotype was seen many times. V gene TRBV20-1 combines with J gene TRBJ1-1; a weak D match, TRBD1 (5 bases). CDR1 and CDR2 from the germline V gene are DFQATT and SNEGSKA (reference sequence). This CDR3 has 12 amino acids. The V and J ends lost 0 bases and 13 bases respectively, with 15 bases between them. This chain's CDR3 is CSARDPGRDGFF. The CDR3, as DNA: TGCAGTGCTAGAGATCCAGGCAGGGACGGTTTCTTT.

This clonotype was recorded many times. This chain links TRBV12-3 or TRBV12-4 with TRBJ1-1, with TRBD1 identical over 7 bases. The CDR3 spans 14 residues. The V gene end was trimmed by 5 bases and the J gene end by 2 bases; junction bases not matched to a gene: 5. Written as DNA, the CDR3 is TGTGCCAGCAGTACCAAGGGGGCTAACACTGAAGCTTTCTTT. Translation: CASSTKGANTEAFF.

This clonotype appeared many times. The CDR3 reads CSARGTAYEQYF. CDR3 DNA sequence: TGCAGTGCTCGGGGGACCGCCTACGAGCAGTACTTC. The chain is built from TRBV20-1 and TRBJ2-7; D may be TRBD2 (6 bases). This CDR3 comprises 12 residues. With 5 bases removed from V and 2 bases from J, the gap between germline ends came to 10 bases. CDR1 and CDR2 (germline): DFQATT, SNEGSKA (reference sequence).

This clonotype has ten or more counts. The V call is TRBV12-3 or TRBV12-4, the J call TRBJ1-5; TRBD1 matches 12 bases. There are 14 residues in the CDR3. V lost 7 bases and J lost 7; bases outside the gene matches: 5. DNA for the CDR3: TGTGCCAGCACCCGGGACAGGGGGCAACAGCCCCAGCATTTT. Translating it yields CASTRDRGQQPQHF.

In its sample, this clonotype was seen many times. The chain couples TRBV12-3 or TRBV12-4 to TRBJ1-1; D gene unclear. This CDR3 is 13 amino acids long. The V end was cut by 3 bases, the J end by 3 bases, with 8 bases between. The CDR3, as DNA: TGTGCCAGCAGTTTTGTAAGGGACACTGAAGCTTTCTTT. It codes for CASSFVRDTEAFF.

This clonotype was counted at least ten times. The chain couples TRBV7-8 to TRBJ2-5, with 10 nucleotides matching TRBD1. Germline CDR1 reads SGHVS; CDR2 reads FQNEAQ. This CDR3 region has 19 residues. Trimming removed 5 bases from V and 4 bases from J; junction bases left unmatched: 19. The CDR3 here is CASSPRIFSGTGVSETQYF. The CDR3 coding sequence is TGTGCCAGCAGCCCCCGAATATTCTCCGGGACAGGGGTTTCAGAGACCCAGTACTTC. The whole variable domain, remainder taken from reference TRBV7-8 and TRBJ2-5, is GAGVSQSPRYKVAKRGQDVALRCDPISGHVSLFWYQQALGQGPEFLTYFQNEAQLDKSGLPSDRFFAERPEGSVSTLKIQRTQQEDSAVYLCASSPRIFSGTGVSETQYFGPGTRLLVL.

This clonotype was seen many times. The chain couples TRBV5-1 to TRBJ2-5; D is uncertain. Trimming removed 2 bases at V and 2 bases at J, with 4 bases between. The CDR3 spans 12 residues. The V gene's germline CDR1 is SGHRS and CDR2 YFSETQ. CDR3 DNA: TGCGCCAGCAGCTTACCGCAAGAGACCCAGTACTTC. As protein: CASSLPQETQYF.